This T cell receptor beta chain was sequenced for a study of blood T cell repertoires in COVID-19. Study context: There were acute and convalescent COVID-19 samples, and they came from the United States, Italy and Spain.

Here immunoSEQ multiplex PCR was the method, and the copy in TCRdb shows in-frame clones only, minus some. There are about 130,000 clones in the sample; 80% to 85% occur only once, and around 12% lies in the top ten. This CDR3 comprises 14 residues. V dropped 1 base and J dropped 3 bases, with 9 bases sitting between them. Germline values: CDR1 LNHNV, CDR2 YYDKDF (reference sequence). The sequenced material came from peripheral blood. The clonotype originates from a woman aged 25 to 45 who had recovered from COVID-19. This chain joins TRBV15 and TRBJ1-2; unclear D gene. The chain's CDR3 is CATSRGAYDYGYTF. Here the CDR3 DNA reads TGTGCCACCAGCAGAGGCGCGTATGACTATGGCTACACCTTC.